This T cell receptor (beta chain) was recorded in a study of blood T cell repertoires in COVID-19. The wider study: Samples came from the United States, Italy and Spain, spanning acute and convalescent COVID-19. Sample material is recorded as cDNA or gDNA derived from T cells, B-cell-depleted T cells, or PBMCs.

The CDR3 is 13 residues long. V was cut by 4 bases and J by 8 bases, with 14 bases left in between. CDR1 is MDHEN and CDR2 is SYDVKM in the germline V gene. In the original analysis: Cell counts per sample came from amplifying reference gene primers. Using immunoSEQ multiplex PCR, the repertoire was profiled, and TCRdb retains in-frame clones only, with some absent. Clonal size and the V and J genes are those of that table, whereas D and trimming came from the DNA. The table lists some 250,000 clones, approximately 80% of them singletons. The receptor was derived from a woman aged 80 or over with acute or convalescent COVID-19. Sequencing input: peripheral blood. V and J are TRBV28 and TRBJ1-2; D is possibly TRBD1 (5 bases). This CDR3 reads CASSSGRGFGYTF. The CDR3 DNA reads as TGTGCCAGCAGTTCCGGTCGGGGGTTCGGCTACACCTTC.